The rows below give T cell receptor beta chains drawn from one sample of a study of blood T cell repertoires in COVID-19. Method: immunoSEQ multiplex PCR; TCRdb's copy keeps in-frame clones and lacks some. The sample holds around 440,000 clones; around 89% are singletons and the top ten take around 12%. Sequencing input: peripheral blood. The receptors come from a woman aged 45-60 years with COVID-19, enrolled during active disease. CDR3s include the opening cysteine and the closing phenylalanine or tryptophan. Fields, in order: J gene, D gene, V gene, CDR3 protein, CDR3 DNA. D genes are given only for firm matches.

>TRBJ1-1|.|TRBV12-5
CASGLPSLRSGVHTEAFF
TGTGCTAGTGGTTTGCCCAGCCTGAGATCGGGGGTCCACACTGAAGCTTTCTTT
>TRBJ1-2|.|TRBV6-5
CASSSPDRRRGYTF
TGTGCCAGCAGTTCCCCGGACAGACGTAGGGGCTACACCTTC
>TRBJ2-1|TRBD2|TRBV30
CAWSLRTSGGYNEQFF
TGTGCCTGGAGTTTACGGACTAGCGGGGGGTACAATGAGCAGTTCTTC
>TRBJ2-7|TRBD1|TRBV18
CASSRMDREHEQYF
TGTGCCAGCTCACGGATGGACAGGGAACACGAGCAGTACTTC
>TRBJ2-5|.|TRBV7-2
CASSLSPARQTVFQETQYF
TGTGCCAGCAGCTTAAGCCCGGCGAGACAGACAGTTTTCCAAGAGACCCAGTACTTC
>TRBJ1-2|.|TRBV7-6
CASSPSTGHLYGYTF
TGTGCCAGCAGCCCCTCCACGGGACACCTCTATGGCTACACCTTC
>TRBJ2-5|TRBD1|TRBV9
CASSVGTGWETQYF
TGTGCCAGCAGCGTCGGGACAGGCTGGGAGACCCAGTACTTC
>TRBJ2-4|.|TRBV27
CASSLRSGHQNIQYF
TGTGCCAGCAGTTTAAGGTCAGGACACCAAAACATTCAGTACTTC
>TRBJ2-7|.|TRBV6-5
CASIRGLDEQYF
TGTGCCAGCATCAGGGGTCTCGACGAGCAGTACTTC
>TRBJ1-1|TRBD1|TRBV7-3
CASSLTGQNGAEAFF
TGTGCCAGCAGCTTAACGGGACAGAATGGCGCTGAAGCTTTCTTT
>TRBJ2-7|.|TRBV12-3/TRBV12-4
CASMMGAYEQYF
TGTGCCAGCATGATGGGCGCCTACGAGCAGTACTTC
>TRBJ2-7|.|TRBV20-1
CSASRGGSEQYF
TGCAGTGCTAGTAGGGGGGGTTCCGAGCAGTACTTC
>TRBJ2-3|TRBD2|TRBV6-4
CASSAGEGDTQYF
TGTGCCAGCAGTGCCGGGGAGGGAGATACGCAGTATTTT
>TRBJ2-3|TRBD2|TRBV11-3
CASSPRLAGDNTDTQYF
TGTGCCAGCAGCCCGCGACTAGCGGGGGATAACACAGATACGCAGTATTTT
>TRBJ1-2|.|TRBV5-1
CASSLGRQGRGYTF
TGCGCCAGCAGCTTGGGGCGGCAGGGTCGAGGCTACACCTTC